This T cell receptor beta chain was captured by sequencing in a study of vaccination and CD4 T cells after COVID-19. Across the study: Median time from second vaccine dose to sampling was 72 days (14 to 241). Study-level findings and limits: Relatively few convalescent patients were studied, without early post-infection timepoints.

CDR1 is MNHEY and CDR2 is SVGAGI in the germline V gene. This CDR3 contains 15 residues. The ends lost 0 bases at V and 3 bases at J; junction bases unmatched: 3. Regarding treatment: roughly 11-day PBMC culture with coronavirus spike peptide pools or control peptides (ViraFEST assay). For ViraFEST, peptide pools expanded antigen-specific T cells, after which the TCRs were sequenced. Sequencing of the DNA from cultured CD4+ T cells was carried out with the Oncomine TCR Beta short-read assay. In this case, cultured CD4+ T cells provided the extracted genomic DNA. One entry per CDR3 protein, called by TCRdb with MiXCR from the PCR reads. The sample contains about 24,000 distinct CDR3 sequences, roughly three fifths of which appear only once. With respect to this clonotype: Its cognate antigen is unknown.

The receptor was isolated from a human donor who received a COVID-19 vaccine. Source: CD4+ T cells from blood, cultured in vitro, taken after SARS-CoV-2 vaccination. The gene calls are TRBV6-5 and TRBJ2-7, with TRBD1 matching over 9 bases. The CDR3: CASSYSDRGDYEQYF. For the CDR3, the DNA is TGTGCCAGCAGTTACTCAGACAGGGGGGACTACGAGCAGTACTTC.